This TCR beta chain was recorded in a study of T cell clusters in autoimmune cytopenias. TRB was amplified by touch-down multiplex PCR, primer pools A and B combined. TCRdb processed the multiplex PCR reads again and assigns one entry to each CDR3 protein, with no DNA. Listed are approximately 7,000 distinct CDR3 sequences; roughly 18% falls within the top ten. TRB was amplified from 250 ng of peripheral blood genomic DNA per sample. The CDR3 spans 15 residues. CDR1 is SGHDT, CDR2 YYEEEE, per germline. These data were likewise used in another study, on T cell repertoires in aging, cancer and after chemotherapy.

The sequence was obtained from a human donor in good health. The chain is built from TRBV5-6 and TRBJ2-7; TCRdb's D call, TRBD1, is unchecked because there is no DNA. The material sequenced was peripheral blood. The CDR3 sequence: CASSFGAGSSYEQYF. Variable domain in full (rest from reference TRBV5-6 and TRBJ2-7): DAGVTQSPTHLIKTRGQQVTLRCSPKSGHDTVSWYQQALGQGPQFIFQYYEEEERQRGNFPDRFSGHQFPNYSSELNVNALLLGDSALYLCASSFGAGSSYEQYFGPGTRLTVT.